This TCR beta chain was captured in a study of blood T cell repertoires in COVID-19. Overall study context: Italy, Spain and the United States were the sources of the convalescent and acute COVID-19 samples. From T cells, B-cell-depleted T cells, or PBMCs came the material, which was cDNA or gDNA.

Per the original methods: Nucleated cell counts were estimated from reference gene primer amplification. Sequencing was performed with immunoSEQ multiplex PCR; in TCRdb, only in-frame clones are kept and a portion is missing. V and J calls and clone size are given by that table; D and trimming were obtained from the DNA. The table has 65,000 to 95,000 clones, 70% to 90% seen once. The sequenced material came from peripheral blood. The source is a man aged 50-60 years with active COVID-19.

CDR3: CASSELYRGRTEAFF. In nucleotides, the CDR3 is TGTGCCAGCAGTGAACTCTACAGGGGGCGAACTGAAGCTTTCTTT. The V call is TRBV2, the J call TRBJ1-1; 9 bases agree with TRBD1. J gave up 5 bases and V 2 bases, and 6 bases lay outside the gene matches. The CDR3 is 15 amino acids. The germline V gene encodes CDR1 SNHLY and CDR2 FYNNEI. The full variable domain, rest sourced from reference TRBV2 and TRBJ1-1, is EPEVTQTPSHQVTQMGQEVILRCVPISNHLYFYWYRQILGQKVEFLVSFYNNEISEKSEIFDDQFSVERPDGSNFTLKIRSTKLEDSAMYFCASSELYRGRTEAFFGQGTRLTVV.